This T cell receptor (beta chain) was recovered during a study of beta chain features in type 1 diabetes. Points from the study as a whole: People with Type 1 diabetes carried modestly yet significantly shorter TCRB CDR3s in all four CD4+ subsets. It was among patients, rather than healthy donors, that naive, central memory and Treg TCRB repertoires appeared more similar. For TCRB rearrangement, an influence of HLA type remained unresolved here.

The sequenced template was cDNA made from the entire isolated RNA. Here immunoSEQ multiplex PCR was the method, and the copy in TCRdb shows in-frame clones only, minus some. The table has 300,000 to 450,000 clones, around 12% seen once. Each donor gave one heparinised blood draw averaging around 120 mL. Regarding this clone: What it recognizes is unknown.

Trimming cost V 3 bases and J 0 bases; bases outside gene matches: 1. This CDR3 spans 16 amino acids. The germline V gene has CDR1 MGHRA and CDR2 YSYEKL. This receptor was taken from a young woman with type 1 diabetes. This chain uses TRBV4-1 with TRBJ1-4; 10 bases line up with TRBD1. Specimen: naive CD4+ T cells from blood. The CDR3 here is CASSHGQGATNEKLFF. The DNA for the CDR3 is TGCGCCAGCAGCCACGGACAGGGGGCAACTAATGAAAAACTGTTTTTT.